These 27 T cell receptor beta chains originate from one sample sequenced in a study of early stage breast cancer tumors. The assay was immunoSEQ multiplex PCR, and TCRdb's table has in-frame clones only and misses some. The table lists more than 60,000 clones, 79% of them singletons. The sample was blood. The receptors here all came from a person between 60 and 69 years old with breast cancer.

The chain uses TRBV5-1 and TRBJ1-5, with D hard to call. The CDR3 spans 15 residues. V shed 4 bases and J shed 7 bases, with 18 bases lying between them. Germline V lookup: CDR1 SGHRS, CDR2 YFSETQ. CDR3 residues: CASSPEGASNQPQHF. The CDR3 coding sequence is TGCGCCAGCAGCCCGGAGGGAGCCTCCAACCAGCCCCAGCATTTT.

CDR3 protein: CASSPSVGEANYGYTF. DNA of the CDR3: TGTGCCAGCTCACCATCGGTAGGGGAAGCTAACTATGGCTACACCTTC. The V gene is TRBV18, the J gene TRBJ1-2, with a tentative D call TRBD1 (5 bases). The CDR3 spans 16 residues. The V gene's germline CDR1 is KGHSH and CDR2 LQKENI. With 2 bases removed from V and 0 bases from J, the gap between germline ends came to 13 bases.

The CDR3 sequence is CASSLAPGGWSQHF. The CDR3 DNA reads as TGTGCCAGCAGCTTAGCGCCGGGCGGGTGGTCCCAGCATTTT. This chain joins TRBV7-8 and TRBJ1-5; D is unclear. CDR3 length equals 14 residues. The germline V gene has CDR1 SGHVS and CDR2 FQNEAQ. V was shortened by 0 bases and J by 11 bases, with 14 bases between the two germline ends.

The chain combines TRBV19 with TRBJ2-2; the D gene is possibly TRBD2 (5 bases). Germline CDR1 reads LNHDA; CDR2 reads SQIVND (reference sequence). The V gene lost 5 bases and the J gene lost 4 bases, with 20 bases spanning the gap. CDR3 length: 17 residues. The CDR3 sequence is CASSYRSAGPGTGELFF. Here the CDR3 DNA reads TGTGCCAGTAGTTATAGATCGGCGGGCCCAGGCACCGGGGAGCTGTTTTTT.

The J gene is TRBJ1-2, the V gene TRBV27; TRBD1 matches at 10 bases. V gave up 5 bases and J gave up 5 bases; unmatched junction bases: 11. The CDR3 spans 16 residues. Per germline, CDR1 MNHEY and CDR2 SMNVEV (reference sequence). CDR3 in amino acids: CASSPGTGEFGYGYTF. CDR3 bases: TGTGCCAGCAGTCCCGGGACAGGGGAATTCGGGTATGGCTACACCTTC.

The chain is built from TRBV15 and TRBJ2-7; 7 positions match TRBD2. The J segment lost 4 bases and the V segment lost 3 bases, leaving 15 bases of the junction unmatched. This CDR3 is 17 amino acids long. Per germline, CDR1 LNHNV and CDR2 YYDKDF (reference sequence). This CDR3 is CATSSGDSGGGSYEQYF. The CDR3, as DNA: TGTGCCACCAGCAGCGGTGATTCGGGAGGTGGATCTTACGAGCAGTACTTC.

The J gene is TRBJ2-5, the V gene TRBV27; 8 bases agree with TRBD2. The CDR3 totals 13 residues. V lost 11 bases, J lost 2 bases, and 7 bases stayed unmatched. The germline V gene has CDR1 MNHEY and CDR2 SMNVEV (reference sequence). CDR3 sequence: CARWTSRQETQYF. DNA for the CDR3: TGTGCCCGGTGGACTAGCCGACAAGAGACCCAGTACTTC.

The CDR3 loop reads CASSHVSTGGTYGYTF. CDR3 DNA: TGTGCCAGCAGTCACGTCTCGACAGGGGGAACCTATGGCTACACCTTC. The V and J genes are TRBV5-4 and TRBJ1-2; TRBD1 matches at 9 bases. Germline CDR1 is SGHNT and CDR2 is YYREEE (reference sequence). The length of the CDR3 is 16 residues. The junction had 12 bases not matched to a gene; V was cut back by 5 bases and J by 4 bases. The variable domain in full, with the rest retrieved from reference TRBV5-4 and TRBJ1-2, is ETGVTQSPTHLIKTRGQQVTLRCSSQSGHNTVSWYQQALGQGPQFIFQYYREEENGRGNFPPRFSGLQFPNYSSELNVNALELDDSALYLCASSHVSTGGTYGYTFGSGTRLTVV.

This clone was counted between two and nine times. J is TRBJ2-7 and V is TRBV10-2; D is perhaps TRBD2 (6 bases). The germline CDR1 and CDR2 sequences are WSHSY and SAAADI. The CDR3 runs to 15 residues. Deletions cut 7 bases from V and 4 bases from J, with 20 bases between. CDR3 sequence reads: CASTQGLGGLYEQYF. Here the CDR3 DNA reads TGCGCCAGCACCCAGGGCCTCGGAGGGCTTTACGAGCAGTACTTC.

V usage is TRBV30 and J usage is TRBJ1-2; D ambiguous. CDR3 length equals 15 residues. The germline V gene encodes CDR1 GTSNPN and CDR2 SVGIG (reference sequence). The V and J ends lost 1 base and 4 bases respectively, with 16 bases between them. CDR3 loop: CAWSETGPYLYGYTF. CDR3 DNA sequence: TGTGCCTGGAGTGAAACCGGCCCCTACCTCTATGGCTACACCTTC.

This clone turned up a few times. The chain links TRBV9 to TRBJ2-7; the D gene is possibly TRBD2 (5 bases). Per germline, CDR1 SGDLS and CDR2 YYNGEE. Trimming stripped 0 bases from V and 1 base from J, with 11 bases between. CDR3 length: 15 amino acids. CDR3 sequence reads: CASSVEAGSSYEQYF. CDR3 nucleotide sequence: TGTGCCAGCAGCGTAGAGGCGGGCTCTTCCTACGAGCAGTACTTC. The full variable domain, in which reference TRBV9 and TRBJ2-7 provide the parts outside the CDR3, is DSGVTQTPKHLITATGQRVTLRCSPRSGDLSVYWYQQSLDQGLQFLIQYYNGEERAKGNILERFSAQQFPDLHSELNLSSLELGDSALYFCASSVEAGSSYEQYFGPGTRLTVT.

This chain uses TRBV28 with TRBJ1-1; TRBD1 might be the D (5 bases). Germline-derived CDR1 and CDR2 are MDHEN and SYDVKM. The V and J ends lost 7 bases and 5 bases respectively, with 11 bases between them. CDR3 size: 12 residues. The CDR3 loop is CASTDGQTEAFF. CDR3 nucleotides: TGTGCCAGCACTGACGGACAAACTGAAGCTTTCTTT. The full variable domain, with the rest looked up from reference TRBV28 and TRBJ1-1, is DVKVTQSSRYLVKRTGEKVFLECVQDMDHENMFWYRQDPGLGLRLIYFSYDVKMKEKGDIPEGYSVSREKKERFSLILESASTNQTSMYLCASTDGQTEAFFGQGTRLTVV.

The chain joins TRBV30 to TRBJ1-4; D may be TRBD1 (5 bases). Germline CDR1 reads GTSNPN; CDR2 reads SVGIG (reference sequence). CDR3 length: 15 residues. The V end lost 4 bases, the J end lost 4 bases, and 16 bases lay between the germline ends. In nucleotides, the CDR3 is TGTGCCTGGAATAGGTGGCAGGGCGTTAATGAAAAACTGTTTTTT. Protein product: CAWNRWQGVNEKLFF.

The J gene is TRBJ2-6, the V gene TRBV28; 8 nucleotides agree with TRBD1. CDR1 is MDHEN, CDR2 SYDVKM, per germline. Trimming took 7 bases from V and 1 from J; bases not matched to a gene: 6. CDR3 length equals 16 residues. CDR3 in DNA: TGTGCCAGCACCGGACAGGGTCTGTCTGGGGCCAACGTCCTGACTTTC. It codes for CASTGQGLSGANVLTF.

V gene TRBV19 combines with J gene TRBJ1-2; TRBD1 agrees at 9 bases. CDR3 length: 15 residues. Trimming removed 5 bases from V and 4 bases from J; junction bases left unmatched: 8. Germline V CDR1 and CDR2: LNHDA, SQIVND (reference sequence). CDR3 DNA sequence: TGTGCCAGTAGTGTCCGGGACAGGGACTTCTATGGCTACACCTTC. Translated, it gives CASSVRDRDFYGYTF.

The chain couples TRBV4-1 to TRBJ2-1, with D perhaps assigned TRBD1 or TRBD2 (6 bases each). The CDR3 is 12 amino acids. Trimming pared 6 bases from V and 5 bases from J, leaving 8 bases between. The germline gives CDR1 MGHRA, CDR2 YSYEKL. This chain's CDR3 is CASRGGNNEQFF. The CDR3, as DNA: TGCGCCAGCAGGGGGGGCAACAATGAGCAGTTCTTC.

This clone was found once. The V and J genes are TRBV6-1 and TRBJ2-7; D gene uncertain. Germline V gene data show CDR1 as MNHNS and CDR2 as SASEGT. The ends were cut back, 4 bases at V and 3 bases at J, with 13 bases in the middle. CDR3 length equals 14 residues. The CDR3, as DNA: TGTGCCAGCAGTGTCCGTCCCCGACTCTACGAGCAGTACTTC. Protein: CASSVRPRLYEQYF.

As DNA, the CDR3 is TGCGCCAGCAGACCCTCGCCAGGGGAGTCCGACGAGCAGTACTTC. As protein: CASRPSPGESDEQYF. This sequence joins TRBV10-1 and TRBJ2-7, with a tentative D call TRBD1 (6 bases). The CDR3 runs 15 residues. Germline CDR1 reads WNHNN; CDR2 reads SYGVQD (reference sequence). The V end was cut by 6 bases, the J end by 5 bases, with 20 bases between.

CDR3 region: CASSVRGVDTQYF. CDR3 bases: TGTGCCAGCAGTGTTCGGGGGGTAGATACGCAGTATTTT. The V and J genes are TRBV6-5 and TRBJ2-3; 7 nucleotides line up with TRBD2. The length of the CDR3 is 13 residues. V lost 5 bases, J lost 5 bases, and 4 bases stayed unmatched. Per germline, CDR1 MNHEY and CDR2 SVGAGI.

This clone occurred once. This chain uses TRBV7-2 with TRBJ2-7, with 10 bases aligning to TRBD2. The CDR3 loop spans 18 amino acids. V shed 5 bases and J 4 bases; nucleotides not matched to a gene: 17. Germline CDR1 is SGHTA and CDR2 is FQGNSA. CDR3 residues: CASSPRGSGRAQGYEQYF. CDR3 sequence (DNA): TGTGCCAGCAGCCCGAGGGGGAGCGGGAGGGCCCAGGGGTACGAGCAGTACTTC.

This chain connects TRBV7-8 to TRBJ2-2; 11 nucleotides align to TRBD1. This CDR3 is built from 17 residues. The V gene end was trimmed by 3 bases and the J gene end by 4 bases; junction bases not matched to a gene: 7. Germline lookup yields CDR1 SGHVS and CDR2 FQNEAQ. CDR3 sequence (DNA): TGTGCCAGCAGCTTTCTGGGACAGGGGGTGATCACCGGGGAGCTGTTTTTT. Translation: CASSFLGQGVITGELFF.

The rearrangement links TRBV6-6 to TRBJ1-2; the D gene is possibly TRBD1 (6 bases). The CDR3 is 13 residues long. Per the germline V gene, CDR1 is MNHNY and CDR2 is SVGAGI (reference sequence). The germline V and J ends were trimmed by 5 bases and 5 bases, with 12 bases remaining between them. The CDR3 bases are TGTGCCAGCAGTCCTGACACAGGGTATGGCTACACCTTC. This encodes CASSPDTGYGYTF.

This clone is a singleton in its sample. This chain connects TRBV11-2 to TRBJ2-2, with 10 positions matching TRBD1. The germline V gene has CDR1 SGHAT and CDR2 FQNNGV. The CDR3 consists of 14 residues. V dropped 9 bases and J dropped 6; count of bases not matched to a gene: 7. The CDR3 nucleotides read TGTGCCAGTACCGGGACAGGGGTTCCCGGGGAGCTGTTTTTT. Translating it yields CASTGTGVPGELFF.

The chain uses TRBV7-8 and TRBJ2-3; D remains unclear. This CDR3 is built from 16 residues. V was trimmed by 1 base and J by 1 base, leaving 12 bases between them. Germline V gene sequence: CDR1 SGHVS, CDR2 FQNEAQ. The CDR3 spells CASSLVAGRRTDTQYF. The CDR3 DNA follows: TGTGCCAGCAGCTTAGTGGCCGGGCGACGCACAGATACGCAGTATTTT.

The chain combines TRBV19 with TRBJ2-3, with D possibly being TRBD2 (5 bases). Trimming took off 0 bases at V and 1 base at J, with 14 bases between the two ends. This CDR3 has 17 amino acids. Germline-derived CDR1 and CDR2 are LNHDA and SQIVND (reference sequence). The CDR3 protein is CASSIDLLGSGTDTQYF. The CDR3 coding sequence is TGTGCCAGTAGTATAGATCTACTGGGTAGCGGCACAGATACGCAGTATTTT.

This clone has a handful of counts. V usage is TRBV18 and J usage is TRBJ1-4; D perhaps matches TRBD1 (5 bases). The length of the CDR3 is 14 residues. Trimming removed 5 bases from V and 7 bases from J, with 14 bases in between. From germline, CDR1 is KGHSH and CDR2 LQKENI. The CDR3, as DNA: TGTGCCAGCTCAATTAATCCGGGACTTGAAAAACTGTTTTTT. Its translation: CASSINPGLEKLFF. The full variable domain, rest sourced from reference TRBV18 and TRBJ1-4, is NAGVMQNPRHLVRRRGQEARLRCSPMKGHSHVYWYRQLPEEGLKFMVYLQKENIIDESGMPKERFSAEFPKEGPSILRIQQVVRGDSAAYFCASSINPGLEKLFFGSGTQLSVL.

The gene calls are TRBV7-2 and TRBJ2-3; D unresolved. V shed 7 bases and J shed 10 bases, with 3 bases lying between them. The CDR3 loop spans 8 amino acids. CDR1 and CDR2 (germline): SGHTA, FQGNSA. CDR3 coding DNA: TGTGCCAGCAACGCGCAGTATTTT. Translated: CASNAQYF.